This entry is about one T cell receptor beta chain. Its matching antigen is unknown. The sample is drawn from a study of T-cell memory formation after mild COVID-19. Background on the study: The two donors had largely donor-specific TCR clusters.

Amplification by 5'RACE using constant-segment primers produced TCR alpha and TCR beta cDNA libraries that carried sample barcodes and UMIs. TCRdb reprocessed the 5' RACE reads with MiXCR, giving one entry per CDR3 protein. The sample has 150,000 or so distinct CDR3 sequences; about 25% are singletons. This CDR3 has 15 amino acids. The trim removed 5 bases at V and 5 bases at J, leaving 8 bases unmatched. Germline CDR1 SEHNR, CDR2 FQNEAQ (reference sequence). Findings of the study overall: The SARS-CoV-2 specificity of second-wave clones reaching peak at day 37 remained unverified. Pre-infection memory harbored some responding clones, suggesting cross-reactive memory joined.

V usage is TRBV7-9 and J usage is TRBJ2-1; 8 nucleotides line up with TRBD1. This clonotype originated in an adult woman who had mild COVID-19 (a few samples of this study predate the infection). Cell type and time point are not known. Specimen: PBMCs or a T cell subset sorted from them (not recorded which). For the CDR3, the DNA is TGTGCCAGCAGCCCATCGGACAGGGTAGACAATGAGCAGTTCTTC. Protein sequence: CASSPSDRVDNEQFF.